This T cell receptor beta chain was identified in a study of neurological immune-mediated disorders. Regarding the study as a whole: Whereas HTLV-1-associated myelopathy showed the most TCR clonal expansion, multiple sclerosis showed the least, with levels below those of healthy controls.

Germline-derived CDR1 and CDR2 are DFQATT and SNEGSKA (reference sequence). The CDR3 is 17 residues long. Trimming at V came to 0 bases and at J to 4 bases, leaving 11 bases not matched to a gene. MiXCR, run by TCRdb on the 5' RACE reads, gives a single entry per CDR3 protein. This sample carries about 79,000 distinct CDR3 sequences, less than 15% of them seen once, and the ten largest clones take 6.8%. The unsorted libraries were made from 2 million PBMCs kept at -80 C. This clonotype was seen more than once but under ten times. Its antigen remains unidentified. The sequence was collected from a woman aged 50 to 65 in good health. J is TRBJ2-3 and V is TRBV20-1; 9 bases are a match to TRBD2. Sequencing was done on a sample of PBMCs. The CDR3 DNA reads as TGCAGTGCTAGAGATTCCGTGGCGGGAGGGCTCGCAGATACGCAGTATTTT. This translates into CSARDSVAGGLADTQYF.